The sequence of this T cell receptor beta chain was determined in a study of CD8+ T cells in alopecia areata. Turning to the study itself: It was oral tofacitinib, at 5 to 10 mg twice daily, that treated patients received. Affected scalp percentage gauged treated patients' severity.

Extracted from the samples, RNA was reverse transcribed into cDNA to serve as the sequencing template. The method was immunoSEQ multiplex PCR; TCRdb's version includes in-frame clones alone and lacks a portion of them. The table has about 180,000 clones, about 51% seen once. The length of the CDR3 is 13 residues. CDR1 and CDR2 (germline): LNHDA, SQIVND (reference sequence). V dropped 7 bases and J dropped 6 bases, with 15 bases sitting between them. Concerning this clone itself: Antigen: not known.

Regarding treatment: oral pan-JAK inhibitor, 5-10 mg twice daily. Study-wide findings and caveats: Throughout tofacitinib, many expanded lesional clones continued to persist in scalp and blood.

The sequence was obtained from a human donor with alopecia areata. The input for sequencing was CD8+ T cells sorted from blood, taken around week 54, from a patient treated with tofacitinib. This rearrangement joins TRBV19 to TRBJ1-1, with D possibly matching TRBD1 (5 bases). DNA for the CDR3: TGTGCCAGTAATTCGCAGGACAAGCCTGAAGCTTTCTTT. This sequence encodes CASNSQDKPEAFF.